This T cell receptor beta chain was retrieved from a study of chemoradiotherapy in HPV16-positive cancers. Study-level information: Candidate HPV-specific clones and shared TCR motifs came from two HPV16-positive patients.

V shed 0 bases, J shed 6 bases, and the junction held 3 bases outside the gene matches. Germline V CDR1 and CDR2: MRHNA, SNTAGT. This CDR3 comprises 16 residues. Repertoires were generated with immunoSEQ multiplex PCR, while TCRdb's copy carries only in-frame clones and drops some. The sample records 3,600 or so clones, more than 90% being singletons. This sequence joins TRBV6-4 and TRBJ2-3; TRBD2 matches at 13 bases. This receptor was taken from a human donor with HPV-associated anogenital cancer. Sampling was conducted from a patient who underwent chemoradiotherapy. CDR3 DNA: TGTGCCAGCAGTGACTCCGGGACTAGCGGGGCTGATACGCAGTATTTT. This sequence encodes CASSDSGTSGADTQYF.